The 8 T cell receptor beta chains in this list originate from one sample, sequenced in a study of shared clonotypes between healthy human individuals. Measured with immunoSEQ multiplex PCR; TCRdb has only the in-frame clones, and not every one. In the table there are about 2 million clones, 85% to 95% of which are singletons. The sample taken for sequencing was naive CD4+ T cells sorted from blood. Subset noted: CD45RA+ positively selected. All receptors come from a man aged 18-30 years in good health.

CDR3 in DNA: TGTGCCAGCAGCTCCCAGCGGATTCTTGGAGAGACCCAGTACTTC. Amino acid sequence: CASSSQRILGETQYF. The chain is built from TRBV7-2 and TRBJ2-5, with TRBD2 as a possible D gene (5 bases). This CDR3 region has 15 residues. V lost 4 bases and J 4 bases, leaving 16 bases between the germline ends. Germline values: CDR1 SGHTA, CDR2 FQGNSA.

V usage is TRBV6-1 and J usage is TRBJ2-3, with 7 bases matching TRBD1. Looked up from germline, CDR1 is MNHNS and CDR2 is SASEGT. Trimming cost V 6 bases and J 1 base; bases outside gene matches: 4. The CDR3 sequence is 14 residues long. CDR3 nucleotides: TGTGCCAGCAGGAGGGGGCCTGGCACAGATACGCAGTATTTT. Translation gives CASRRGPGTDTQYF.

This clone was recorded only once. The chain links TRBV6-1 to TRBJ2-7, with 8 bases identical to TRBD1. From germline, CDR1 is MNHNS and CDR2 SASEGT. V trimming: 6 bases; J trimming: 0 bases; junction bases outside the gene matches: 7. CDR3 length equals 15 residues. The CDR3 DNA follows: TGTGCCAGCAGCCCGACAGGGGCCAGCTCCTACGAGCAGTACTTC. Translation: CASSPTGASSYEQYF.

The J gene is TRBJ2-5, the V gene TRBV5-4; 7 positions agree with TRBD1. Germline V gene data show CDR1 as SGHNT and CDR2 as YYREEE (reference sequence). The CDR3 sequence is 15 residues long. Losses at the gene ends were 2 bases for V and 2 bases for J; bases not matched to a gene: 6. In DNA, the CDR3 is TGTGCCAGCAGCTTCGGCCTGGACAGGCAAGAGACCCAGTACTTC. This translates into CASSFGLDRQETQYF.

CDR3 nucleotide sequence: TGTGCCAGCAGGAGGACAGGGGGGGGCTTCTCCTCCTACGAGCAGTACTTC. This translates into CASRRTGGGFSSYEQYF. The gene calls are TRBV28 and TRBJ2-7, with TRBD1 identical over 10 bases. Looked up from germline, CDR1 is MDHEN and CDR2 is SYDVKM. The CDR3 runs to 17 residues. V lost 6 bases and J lost 0; bases outside the gene matches: 11.

The genes are TRBV10-1 and TRBJ1-5, with no clear D. Germline loops: CDR1 WNHNN, CDR2 SYGVQD (reference sequence). This CDR3 has 12 residues. Trimming removed 11 bases at V and 3 bases at J, with 11 bases between. The CDR3 coding sequence is TGCGCCCTCCTTTCCTACAATCAGCCCCAGCATTTT. It translates to CALLSYNQPQHF.

This chain links TRBV2 with TRBJ2-3, with D unresolved. CDR1 is SNHLY, CDR2 FYNNEI, per germline. Between the trimmed V and J ends, which lost 7 bases and 1 base, there was a span of 9 bases. The CDR3 length is 13 residues. The CDR3 here is CASKAVRTDTQYF. The CDR3 DNA reads as TGTGCCAGCAAGGCAGTACGCACAGATACGCAGTATTTT.

The chain employs TRBV7-8 and TRBJ2-7, with D perhaps matching TRBD1 or TRBD2 (6 bases each). The CDR3 totals 13 residues. The germline V gene has CDR1 SGHVS and CDR2 FQNEAQ. V was clipped by 0 bases and J by 6 bases, with 9 bases between them. CDR3 loop: CASSLAGGREQYF. The CDR3 bases are TGTGCCAGCAGCTTAGCTGGGGGGCGCGAGCAGTACTTC.